The present TCR beta chain was sequenced within a study of T cells in Graves' hyperthyroidism and ophthalmopathy. In germline, CDR1 is SEHNR, CDR2 FQNEAQ (reference sequence). The V end lost 5 bases, the J end lost 2 bases, and 12 bases lay between the germline ends. The CDR3 is made up of 14 amino acids. General observations from the study: Most thyroid-expanded clonotypes above 0.001 were also found in blood.

There are many counts of this clonotype. Its antigen is unknown. From RNA transcripts, TCR beta CDR3 regions were amplified. HTBI primers were employed in a first-round RT-PCR of the TCR CDR3. MiXCR, applied by TCRdb to the multiplex PCR reads, yields one record per CDR3 protein. The sample has around 530,000 distinct CDR3 sequences, 15% to 20% seen once; the top ten hold 17%. The rearrangement uses TRBV7-9 and TRBJ1-2; possible D gene TRBD1, 6 bases. This clonotype was sampled from a woman between 18 and 29 years old with Graves' ophthalmopathy. The sample comprised blood. The CDR3 here is CASSPTGQNYGYTF. In DNA, the CDR3 is TGTGCCAGCAGCCCGACTGGACAGAACTATGGCTACACCTTC.